This TCR beta chain was captured by sequencing in a study of OX40 agonist ivuxolimab in advanced cancers. The repertoire was sequenced with immunoSEQ multiplex PCR; TCRdb's copy has only in-frame clones and lacks some. The sample consists of fewer than 60,000 clones, 80% of them appearing once. Enrollment shut out patients with autoimmune disease history or systemic immunosuppression. The sequence derives from an adult with an advanced solid tumor such as melanoma, head and neck, liver or kidney cancer. The input for sequencing was CD4+ or CD8+ T cells sorted from blood, taken in a trial of the OX40 agonist ivuxolimab.

CDR3 coding DNA: TGTGCCAGCAGCCTCGGACAGCTCTATACGCAGTATTTT. Its protein is CASSLGQLYTQYF. V usage is TRBV7-2 and J usage is TRBJ2-3, with D possibly matching TRBD1 (6 bases). V was cut by 5 bases and J by 7 bases, with 13 bases left in between. The CDR3 covers 13 residues. Per germline, CDR1 SGHTA and CDR2 FQGNSA.